This TCR beta chain stems from a study of T cell changes during pregnancy in multiple sclerosis. Some clones are missing from TCRdb's copy, which holds only in-frame ones; the method was immunoSEQ multiplex PCR. This sample has about 68,000 clones, with 92% found just once. V shed 6 bases and J 1 base; nucleotides not matched to a gene: 4. The CDR3 is made up of 15 amino acids. From germline, CDR1 is KGHSH and CDR2 LQKENI. This clone was counted once. This chain uses TRBV18 with TRBJ2-1, with 9 bases matching TRBD1. This material consisted of peripheral blood, taken in the second trimester of pregnancy. The TCR sequence derives from a female donor in good health, enrolled as a control in a pregnancy study. DNA of the CDR3: TGTGCCAGCTCCCCAGGGACAGGGTCCTACAATGAGCAGTTCTTC. Amino acid sequence: CASSPGTGSYNEQFF.